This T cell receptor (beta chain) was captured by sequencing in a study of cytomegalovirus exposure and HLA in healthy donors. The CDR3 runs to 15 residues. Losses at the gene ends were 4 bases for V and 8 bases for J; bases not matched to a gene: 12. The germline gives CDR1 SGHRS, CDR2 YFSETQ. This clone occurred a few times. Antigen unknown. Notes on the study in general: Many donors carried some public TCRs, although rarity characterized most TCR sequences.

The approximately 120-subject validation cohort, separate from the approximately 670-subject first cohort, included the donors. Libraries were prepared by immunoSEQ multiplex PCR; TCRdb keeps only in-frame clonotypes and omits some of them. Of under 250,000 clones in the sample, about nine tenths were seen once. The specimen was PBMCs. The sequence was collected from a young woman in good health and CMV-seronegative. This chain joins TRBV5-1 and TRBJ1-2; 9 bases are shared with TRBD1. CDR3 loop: CASSKGTGRERGYTF. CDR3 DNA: TGCGCCAGCAGCAAAGGGACAGGGCGGGAACGCGGCTACACCTTC.